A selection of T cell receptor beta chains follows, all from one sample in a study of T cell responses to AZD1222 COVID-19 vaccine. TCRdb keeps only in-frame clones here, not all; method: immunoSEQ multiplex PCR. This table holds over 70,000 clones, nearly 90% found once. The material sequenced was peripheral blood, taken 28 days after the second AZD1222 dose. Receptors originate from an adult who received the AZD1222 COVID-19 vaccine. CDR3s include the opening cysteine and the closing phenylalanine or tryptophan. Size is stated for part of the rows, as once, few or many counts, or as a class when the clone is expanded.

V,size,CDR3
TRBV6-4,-,CASSVEKSSYNEQFF
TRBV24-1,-,CATSDAPPGRDGYTF
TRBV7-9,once,CASSWTGSNEKLFF
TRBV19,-,CASTGGGSTDTQYF
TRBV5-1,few,CASSSRESTRPPSNYGYTF
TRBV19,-,CASTLTAFLNYGYTF
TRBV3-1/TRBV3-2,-,CASSRGPGDYGYTF
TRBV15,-,CATSTRTGTPLHF
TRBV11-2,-,CASRKPGLAPETQYF
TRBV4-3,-,CASSPRTPLGEQFF
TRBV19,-,CASSIGRQGRQPQHF
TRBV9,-,CASSVGFRGDNEQFF
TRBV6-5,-,CASSTTGGKGEKLFF
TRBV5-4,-,CASSLGGQRETQYF
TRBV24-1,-,CATMGSWSYNEQFF
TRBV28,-,CASTPGRQETQYF
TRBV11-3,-,CASSRGGRETQYF
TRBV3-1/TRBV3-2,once,CASSYGYNEQFF
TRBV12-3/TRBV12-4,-,CASSLEVYTEAFF
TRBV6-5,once,CASSPGIEAFF
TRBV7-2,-,CASSLQGARTEAFF
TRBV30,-,CAWNRGRGNQPQHF
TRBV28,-,CASSLFGDHGYTF
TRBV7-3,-,CASSGRAGNLQYF
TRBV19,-,CASKSTVNTGELFF
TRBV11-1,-,CASSFPDGRWEQFF
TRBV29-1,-,CSVEEGSWYGYTF
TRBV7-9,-,CASSSSLTVAKNIQYF
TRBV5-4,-,CASSSGRPEHYGYTF
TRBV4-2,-,CASTVGLGGTEAFF
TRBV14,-,CASSQDGGGSQGEQYF
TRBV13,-,CASSQRLAGAAGELFF
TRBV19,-,CASSIRRDTEAFF
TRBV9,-,CASSARDNDYEQYF
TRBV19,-,CASSMEGQGAAFF
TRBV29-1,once,CSVNRGYEQYF
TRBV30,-,CAWSVGGGARETQYF
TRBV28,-,CASKESGVGKNIQYF
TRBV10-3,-,CAISEPPTGNYGYTF
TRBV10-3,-,CAISEPSGTGNYGYTF
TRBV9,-,CASSVGGRDGETQYF
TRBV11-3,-,CASSSEGVWGGLSSYNEQFF
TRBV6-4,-,CASSWSANYNEQFF
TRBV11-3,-,CASSYVAQGVNQYF
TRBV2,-,CASSPPVPNRRRELFF
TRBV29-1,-,CSVTWLDNSYEQYF
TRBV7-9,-,CASSLDGRADTQYF
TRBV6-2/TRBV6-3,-,CASSPPTIWEQYF
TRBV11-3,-,CASSLSEGRPQYF
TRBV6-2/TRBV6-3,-,CASSSNYGYTF
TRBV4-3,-,CASSPRDRHLQYF
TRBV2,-,CASSGQGASNYGYTF
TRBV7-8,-,CASSYQSQREGYTF